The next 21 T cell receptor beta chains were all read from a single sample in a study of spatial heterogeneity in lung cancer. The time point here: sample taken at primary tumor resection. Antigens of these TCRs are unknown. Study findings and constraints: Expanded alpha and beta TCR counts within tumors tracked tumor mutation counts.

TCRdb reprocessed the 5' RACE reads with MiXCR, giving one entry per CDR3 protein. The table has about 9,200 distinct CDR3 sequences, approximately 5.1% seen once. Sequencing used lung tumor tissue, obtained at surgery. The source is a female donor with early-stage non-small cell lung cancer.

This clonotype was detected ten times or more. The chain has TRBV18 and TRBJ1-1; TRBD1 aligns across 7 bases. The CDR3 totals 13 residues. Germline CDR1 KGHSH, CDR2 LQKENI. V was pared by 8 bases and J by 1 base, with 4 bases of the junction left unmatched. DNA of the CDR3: TGTGCCAGCCTAGGGGGCAGGAACACTGAAGCTTTCTTT. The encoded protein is CASLGGRNTEAFF.

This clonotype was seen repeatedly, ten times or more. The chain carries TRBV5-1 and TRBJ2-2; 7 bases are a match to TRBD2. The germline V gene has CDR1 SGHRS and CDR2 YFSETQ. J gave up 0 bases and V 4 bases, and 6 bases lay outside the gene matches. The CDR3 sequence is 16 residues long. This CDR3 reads CASSPIGGSNTGELFF. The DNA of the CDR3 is TGCGCCAGCAGCCCTATCGGGGGGTCGAACACCGGGGAGCTGTTTTTT.

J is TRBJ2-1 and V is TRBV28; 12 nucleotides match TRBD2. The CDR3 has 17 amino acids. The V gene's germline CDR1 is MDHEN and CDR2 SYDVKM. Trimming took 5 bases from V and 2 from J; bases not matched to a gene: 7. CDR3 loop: CASSVGLAGSTYNEQFF. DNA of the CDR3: TGTGCCAGCAGTGTGGGACTAGCGGGTTCCACCTACAATGAGCAGTTCTTC.

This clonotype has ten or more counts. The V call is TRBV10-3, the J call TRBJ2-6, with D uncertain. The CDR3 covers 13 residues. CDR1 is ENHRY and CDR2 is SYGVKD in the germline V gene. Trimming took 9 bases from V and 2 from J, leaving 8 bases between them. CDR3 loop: CAIRKAGANVLTF. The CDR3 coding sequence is TGTGCCATACGAAAGGCTGGGGCCAACGTCCTGACTTTC.

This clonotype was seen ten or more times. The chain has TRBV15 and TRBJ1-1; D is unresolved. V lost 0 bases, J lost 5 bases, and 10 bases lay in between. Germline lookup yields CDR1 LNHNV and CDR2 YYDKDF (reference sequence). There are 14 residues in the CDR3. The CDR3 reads CATSRDKSRTEAFF. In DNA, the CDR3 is TGTGCCACCAGCAGAGATAAGTCCCGGACTGAAGCTTTCTTT.

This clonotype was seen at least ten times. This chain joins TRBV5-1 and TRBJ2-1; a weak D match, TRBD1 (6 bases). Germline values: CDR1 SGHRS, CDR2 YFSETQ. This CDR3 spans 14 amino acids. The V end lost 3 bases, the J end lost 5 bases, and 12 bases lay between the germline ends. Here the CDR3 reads CASSSTGPDNEQFF. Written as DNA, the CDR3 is TGCGCCAGCAGCTCGACAGGTCCAGACAATGAGCAGTTCTTC.

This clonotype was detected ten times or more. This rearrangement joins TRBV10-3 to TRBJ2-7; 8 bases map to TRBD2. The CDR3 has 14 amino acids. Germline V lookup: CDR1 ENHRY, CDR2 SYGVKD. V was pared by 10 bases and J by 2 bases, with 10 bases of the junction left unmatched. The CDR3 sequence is CATAGVGATYEQYF. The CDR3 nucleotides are TGTGCCACAGCGGGGGTGGGTGCTACCTACGAGCAGTACTTC.

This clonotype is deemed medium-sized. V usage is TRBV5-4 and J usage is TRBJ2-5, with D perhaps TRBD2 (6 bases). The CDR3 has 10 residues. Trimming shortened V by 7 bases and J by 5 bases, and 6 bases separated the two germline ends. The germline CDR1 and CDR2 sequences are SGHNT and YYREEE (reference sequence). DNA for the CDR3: TGTGCCAGCGGGAGGGAGACCCAGTACTTC. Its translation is CASGRETQYF.

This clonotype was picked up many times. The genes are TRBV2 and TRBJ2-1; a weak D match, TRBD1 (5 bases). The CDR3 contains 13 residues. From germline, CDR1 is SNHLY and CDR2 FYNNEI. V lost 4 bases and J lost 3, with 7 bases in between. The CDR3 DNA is TGTGCCAGCAGTGGGACATTCTACAATGAGCAGTTCTTC. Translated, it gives CASSGTFYNEQFF.

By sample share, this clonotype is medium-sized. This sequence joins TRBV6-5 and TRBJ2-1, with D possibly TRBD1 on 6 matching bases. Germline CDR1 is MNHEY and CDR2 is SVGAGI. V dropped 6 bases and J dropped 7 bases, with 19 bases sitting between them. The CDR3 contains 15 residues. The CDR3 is CASRHREEGYNEQFF. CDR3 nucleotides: TGTGCCAGCAGGCACAGGGAAGAGGGATATAATGAGCAGTTCTTC.

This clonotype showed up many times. CDR3 sequence reads: CASSFRARADTQYF. As DNA, the CDR3 is TGTGCCAGCAGCTTCAGGGCGAGAGCAGATACGCAGTATTTT. The J gene is TRBJ2-3, the V gene TRBV7-2, with a possible D match to TRBD1 (5 bases). The CDR3 is 14 residues long. Trimming took off 3 bases at V and 4 bases at J, with 11 bases between the two ends. CDR1 SGHTA and CDR2 FQGNSA come from the germline V gene.

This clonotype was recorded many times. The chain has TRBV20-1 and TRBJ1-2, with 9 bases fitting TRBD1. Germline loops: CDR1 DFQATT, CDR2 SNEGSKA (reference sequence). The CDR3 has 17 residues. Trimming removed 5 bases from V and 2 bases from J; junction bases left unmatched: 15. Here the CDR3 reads CSAGGGTGTMPNYGYTF. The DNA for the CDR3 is TGCAGTGCTGGGGGAGGGACAGGGACAATGCCAAACTATGGCTACACCTTC.

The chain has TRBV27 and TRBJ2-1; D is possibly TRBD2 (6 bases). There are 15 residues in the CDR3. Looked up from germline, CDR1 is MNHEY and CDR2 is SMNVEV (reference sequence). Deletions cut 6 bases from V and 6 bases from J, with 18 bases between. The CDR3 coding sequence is TGTGCCAGCAGCCCCTGGGGCCCGGAGGGCAATGAGCAGTTCTTC. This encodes CASSPWGPEGNEQFF.

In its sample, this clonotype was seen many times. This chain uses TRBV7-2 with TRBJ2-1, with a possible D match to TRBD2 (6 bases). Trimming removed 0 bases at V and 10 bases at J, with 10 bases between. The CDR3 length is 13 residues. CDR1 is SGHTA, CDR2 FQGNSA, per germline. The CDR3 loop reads CASSLAGSNEQFF. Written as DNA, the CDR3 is TGTGCCAGCAGCTTAGCCGGGAGTAACGAGCAGTTCTTC.

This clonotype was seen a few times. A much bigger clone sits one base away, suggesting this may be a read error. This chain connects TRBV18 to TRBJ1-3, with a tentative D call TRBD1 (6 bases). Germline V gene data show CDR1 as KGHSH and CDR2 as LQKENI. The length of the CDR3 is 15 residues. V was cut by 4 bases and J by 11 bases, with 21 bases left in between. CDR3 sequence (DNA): TGTGCCAGCTCACTGGAAACCGGGACAACGAACGCCATATATTTT. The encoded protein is CASSLETGTTNAIYF. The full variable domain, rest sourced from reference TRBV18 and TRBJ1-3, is NAGVMQNPRHLVRRRGQEARLRCSPMKGHSHVYWYRQLPEEGLKFMVYLQKENIIDESGMPKERFSAEFPKEGPSILRIQQVVRGDSAAYFCASSLETGTTNAIYFGEGSWLTVV.

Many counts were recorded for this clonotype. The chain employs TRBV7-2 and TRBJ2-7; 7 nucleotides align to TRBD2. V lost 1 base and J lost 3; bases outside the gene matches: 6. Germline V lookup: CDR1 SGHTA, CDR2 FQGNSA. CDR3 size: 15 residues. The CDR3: CASSLGGTSVYEQYF. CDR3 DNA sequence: TGTGCCAGCAGCTTAGGAGGCACTAGCGTCTACGAGCAGTACTTC.

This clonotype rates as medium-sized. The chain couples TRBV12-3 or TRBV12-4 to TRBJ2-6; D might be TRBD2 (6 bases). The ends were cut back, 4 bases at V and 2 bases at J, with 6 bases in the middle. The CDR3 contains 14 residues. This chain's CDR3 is CASSSSAGANVLTF. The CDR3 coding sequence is TGTGCCAGCAGTTCTAGCGCTGGGGCCAACGTCCTGACTTTC.

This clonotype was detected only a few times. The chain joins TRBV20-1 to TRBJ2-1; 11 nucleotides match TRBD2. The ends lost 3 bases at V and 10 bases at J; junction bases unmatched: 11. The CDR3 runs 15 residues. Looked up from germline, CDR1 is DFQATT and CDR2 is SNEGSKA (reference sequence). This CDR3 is CSAREGLAGVREQFF. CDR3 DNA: TGCAGTGCTAGGGAAGGACTAGCGGGTGTAAGAGAGCAGTTCTTC.

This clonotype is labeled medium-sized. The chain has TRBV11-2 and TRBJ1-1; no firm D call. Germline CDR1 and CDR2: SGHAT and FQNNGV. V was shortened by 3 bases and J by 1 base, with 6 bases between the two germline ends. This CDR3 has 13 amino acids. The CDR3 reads CASSLVGNTEAFF. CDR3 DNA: TGTGCCAGCAGCTTGGTTGGGAACACTGAAGCTTTCTTT.

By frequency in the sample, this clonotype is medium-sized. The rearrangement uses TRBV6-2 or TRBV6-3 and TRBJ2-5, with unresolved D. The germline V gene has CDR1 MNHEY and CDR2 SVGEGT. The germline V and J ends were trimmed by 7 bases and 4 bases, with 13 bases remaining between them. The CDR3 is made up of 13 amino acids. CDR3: CASTRVQSETQYF. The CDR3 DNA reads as TGTGCCAGCACGAGAGTTCAGTCAGAGACCCAGTACTTC.

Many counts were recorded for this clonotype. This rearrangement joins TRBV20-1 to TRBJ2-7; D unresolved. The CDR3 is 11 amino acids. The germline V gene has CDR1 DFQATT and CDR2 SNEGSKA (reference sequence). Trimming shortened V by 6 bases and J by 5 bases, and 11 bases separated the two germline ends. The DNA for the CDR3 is TGCAGTGCCCGACCCGTTGACGAGCAGTACTTC. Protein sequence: CSARPVDEQYF.